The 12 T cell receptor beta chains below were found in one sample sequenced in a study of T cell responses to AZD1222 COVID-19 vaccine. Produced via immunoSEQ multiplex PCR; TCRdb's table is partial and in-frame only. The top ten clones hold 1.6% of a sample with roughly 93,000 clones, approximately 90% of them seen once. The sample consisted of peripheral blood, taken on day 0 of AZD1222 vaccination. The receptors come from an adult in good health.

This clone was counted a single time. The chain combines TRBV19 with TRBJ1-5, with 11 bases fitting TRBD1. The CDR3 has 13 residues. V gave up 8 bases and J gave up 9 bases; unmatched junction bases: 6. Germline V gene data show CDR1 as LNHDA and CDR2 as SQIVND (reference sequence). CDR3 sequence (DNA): TGTGCCAGTGAGGACAGGGGGCGTATGCCCCAGCATTTT. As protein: CASEDRGRMPQHF.

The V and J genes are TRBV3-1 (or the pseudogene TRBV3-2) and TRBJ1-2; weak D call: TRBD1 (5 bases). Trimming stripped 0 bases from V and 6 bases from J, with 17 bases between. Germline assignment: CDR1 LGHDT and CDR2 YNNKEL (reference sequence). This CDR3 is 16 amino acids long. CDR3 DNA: TGTGCCAGCAGCCAAGATGGAGGTGCAGGGAAGGATGGCTACACCTTC. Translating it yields CASSQDGGAGKDGYTF.

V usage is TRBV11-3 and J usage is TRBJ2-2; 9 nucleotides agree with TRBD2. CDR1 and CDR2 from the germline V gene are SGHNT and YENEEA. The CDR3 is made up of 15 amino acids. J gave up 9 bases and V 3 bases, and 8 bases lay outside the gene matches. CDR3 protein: CASSLGGTSLRELFF. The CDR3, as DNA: TGTGCCAGCAGCTTGGGCGGGACTAGCCTCCGGGAGCTGTTTTTT.

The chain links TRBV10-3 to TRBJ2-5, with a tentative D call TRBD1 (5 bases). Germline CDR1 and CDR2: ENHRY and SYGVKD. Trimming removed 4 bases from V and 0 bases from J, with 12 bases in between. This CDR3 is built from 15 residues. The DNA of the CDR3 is TGTGCCATCAGTGTGCAGGGCGGTAACCAAGAGACCCAGTACTTC. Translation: CAISVQGGNQETQYF.

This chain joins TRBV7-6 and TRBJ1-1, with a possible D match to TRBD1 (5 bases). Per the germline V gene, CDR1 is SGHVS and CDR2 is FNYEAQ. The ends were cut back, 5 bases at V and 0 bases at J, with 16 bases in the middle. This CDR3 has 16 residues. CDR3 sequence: CASSRRDGLMNTEAFF. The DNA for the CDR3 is TGTGCCAGCAGCCGCCGGGACGGACTCATGAACACTGAAGCTTTCTTT.

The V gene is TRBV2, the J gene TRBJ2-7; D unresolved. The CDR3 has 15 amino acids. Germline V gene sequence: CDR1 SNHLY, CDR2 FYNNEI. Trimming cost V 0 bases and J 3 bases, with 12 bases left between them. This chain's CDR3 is CASSEAVQAIYEQYF. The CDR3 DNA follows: TGTGCCAGCAGTGAAGCGGTCCAGGCCATCTACGAGCAGTACTTC.

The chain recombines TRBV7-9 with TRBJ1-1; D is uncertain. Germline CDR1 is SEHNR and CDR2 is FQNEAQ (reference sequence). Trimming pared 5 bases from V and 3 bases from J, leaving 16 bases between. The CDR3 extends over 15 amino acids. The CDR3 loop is CASSLTGGRHTEAFF. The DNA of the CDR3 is TGTGCCAGCAGCCTGACGGGCGGGAGGCACACTGAAGCTTTCTTT.

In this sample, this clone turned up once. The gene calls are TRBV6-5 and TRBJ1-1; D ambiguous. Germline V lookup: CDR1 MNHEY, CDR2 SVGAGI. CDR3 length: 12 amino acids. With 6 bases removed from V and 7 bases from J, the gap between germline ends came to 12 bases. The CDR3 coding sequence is TGTGCCAGCAGACGAGGAGGCTTTGAAGCTTTCTTT. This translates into CASRRGGFEAFF.

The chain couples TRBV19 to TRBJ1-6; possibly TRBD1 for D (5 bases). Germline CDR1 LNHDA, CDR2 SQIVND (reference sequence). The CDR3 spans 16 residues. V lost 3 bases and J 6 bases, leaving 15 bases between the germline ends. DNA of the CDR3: TGTGCCAGTAGTATTCGGCCAGGGCATTCTAATTCACCCCTCCACTTT. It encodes CASSIRPGHSNSPLHF.

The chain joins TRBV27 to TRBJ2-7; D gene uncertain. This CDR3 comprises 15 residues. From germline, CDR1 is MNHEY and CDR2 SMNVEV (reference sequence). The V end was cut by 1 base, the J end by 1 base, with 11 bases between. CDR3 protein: CASSLYPVRSYEQYF. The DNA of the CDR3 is TGTGCCAGCAGTTTATACCCCGTAAGGTCCTACGAGCAGTACTTC.

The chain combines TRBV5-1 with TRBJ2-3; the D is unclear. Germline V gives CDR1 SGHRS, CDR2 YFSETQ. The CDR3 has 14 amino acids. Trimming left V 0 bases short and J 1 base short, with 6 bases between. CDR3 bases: TGCGCCAGCAGCTTGGTGAGTGGCACAGATACGCAGTATTTT. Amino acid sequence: CASSLVSGTDTQYF.

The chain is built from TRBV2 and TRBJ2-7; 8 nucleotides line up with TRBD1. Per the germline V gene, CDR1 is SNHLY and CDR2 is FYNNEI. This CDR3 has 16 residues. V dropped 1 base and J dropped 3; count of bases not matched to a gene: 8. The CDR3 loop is CASSEGSGTGRYEQYF. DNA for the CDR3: TGTGCCAGCAGTGAAGGTTCGGGGACAGGCCGCTACGAGCAGTACTTC. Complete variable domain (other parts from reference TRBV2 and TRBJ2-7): EPEVTQTPSHQVTQMGQEVILRCVPISNHLYFYWYRQILGQKVEFLVSFYNNEISEKSEIFDDQFSVERPDGSNFTLKIRSTKLEDSAMYFCASSEGSGTGRYEQYFGPGTRLTVT.